This TCR beta chain was documented in a study of radiotherapy plus CTLA-4 blockade in lung cancer. Whole-study context: Among enrolled patients, 15% to 20% responded and about 34% achieved disease control.

Points from the study as a whole: How blood T cell clones changed early, along with interferon-beta, reportedly forecast response best.

With respect to this clone: What it recognizes is unknown.

Method: immunoSEQ multiplex PCR; TCRdb's copy keeps in-frame clones and lacks some. This sample has about 93,000 clones, with 85% to 90% found just once. Trimming stripped 6 bases from V and 0 bases from J, with 11 bases between. This CDR3 has 14 residues. Germline CDR1 SGHTA, CDR2 FQGNSA. The material was peripheral blood, obtained from a patient treated with radiotherapy plus ipilimumab. This clonotype was sampled from a human donor with non-small cell lung cancer that progressed on radiotherapy plus ipilimumab. The chain is built from TRBV7-2 and TRBJ1-1, with unresolved D. The CDR3 DNA follows: TGTGCCAGCAGGGGCGGCAGCTTGAACACTGAAGCTTTCTTT. This sequence encodes CASRGGSLNTEAFF. The full variable domain, its missing parts supplied by reference TRBV7-2 and TRBJ1-1, is GAGVSQSPSNKVTEKGKDVELRCDPISGHTALYWYRQSLGQGLEFLIYFQGNSAPDKSGLPSDRFSAERTGGSVSTLTIQRTQQEDSAVYLCASRGGSLNTEAFFGQGTRLTVV.